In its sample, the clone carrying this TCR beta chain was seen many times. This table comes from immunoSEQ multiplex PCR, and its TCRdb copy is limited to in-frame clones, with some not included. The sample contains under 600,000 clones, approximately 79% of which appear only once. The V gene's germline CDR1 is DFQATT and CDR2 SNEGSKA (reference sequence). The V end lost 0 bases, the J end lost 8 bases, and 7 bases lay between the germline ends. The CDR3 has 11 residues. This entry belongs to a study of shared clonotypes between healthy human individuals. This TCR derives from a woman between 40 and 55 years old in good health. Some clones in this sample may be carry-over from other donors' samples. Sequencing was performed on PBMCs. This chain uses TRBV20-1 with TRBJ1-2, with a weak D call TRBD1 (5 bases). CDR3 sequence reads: CSARDRQGYTF. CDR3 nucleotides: TGCAGTGCTAGAGATCGACAGGGCTACACCTTC.